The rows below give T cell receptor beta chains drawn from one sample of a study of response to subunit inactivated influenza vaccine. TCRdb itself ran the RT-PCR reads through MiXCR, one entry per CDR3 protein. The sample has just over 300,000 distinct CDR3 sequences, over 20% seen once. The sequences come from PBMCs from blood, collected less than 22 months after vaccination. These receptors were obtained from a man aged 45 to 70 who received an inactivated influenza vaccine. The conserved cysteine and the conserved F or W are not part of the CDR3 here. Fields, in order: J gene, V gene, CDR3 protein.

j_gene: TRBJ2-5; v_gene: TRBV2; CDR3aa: ASSDLAGGRETQY
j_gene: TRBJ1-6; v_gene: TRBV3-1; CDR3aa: ASGGGLPADSPLH
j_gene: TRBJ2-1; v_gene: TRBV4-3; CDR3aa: ASSQYYRGQSYNEQF
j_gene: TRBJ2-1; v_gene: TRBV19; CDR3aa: ASSAVNEQF
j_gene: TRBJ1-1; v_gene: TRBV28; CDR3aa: ASSLRGWDTEAF
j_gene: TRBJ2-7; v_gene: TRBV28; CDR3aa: ASSSLLGTVDTSSYEQY
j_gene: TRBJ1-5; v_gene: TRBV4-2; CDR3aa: ASSHLGDNQPQH
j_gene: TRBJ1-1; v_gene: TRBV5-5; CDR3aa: ASSATGDTEAF
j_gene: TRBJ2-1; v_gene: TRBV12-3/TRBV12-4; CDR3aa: ASSLTAEQF
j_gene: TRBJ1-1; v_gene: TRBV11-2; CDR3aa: ASSRSTAEAF
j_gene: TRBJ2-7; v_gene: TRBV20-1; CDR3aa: SARKTGTSGYEQY
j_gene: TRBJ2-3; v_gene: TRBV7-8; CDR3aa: ASRALTGTPDTQY
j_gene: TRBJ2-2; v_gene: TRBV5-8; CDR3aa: ASSLILAGGSGELF
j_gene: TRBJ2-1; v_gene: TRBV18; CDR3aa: ASSPSRGSYNEQF
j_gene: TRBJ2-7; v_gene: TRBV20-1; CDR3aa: SASHGGGSYEQY
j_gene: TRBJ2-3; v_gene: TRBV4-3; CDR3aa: ASSSTIGSTDTQY
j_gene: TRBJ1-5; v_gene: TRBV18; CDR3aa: ASSPRGVLGNQPQH
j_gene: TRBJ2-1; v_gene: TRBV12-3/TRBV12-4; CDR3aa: ASSFAGQTYNEQF
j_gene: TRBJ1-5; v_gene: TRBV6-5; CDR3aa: ASSHIGDNQPQH
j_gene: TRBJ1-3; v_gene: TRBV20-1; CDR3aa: SAGGYSGNTIY
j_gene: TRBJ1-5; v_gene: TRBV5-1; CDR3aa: ASTLDSWGQSIQPQH
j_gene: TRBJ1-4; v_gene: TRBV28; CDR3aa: ASSLGGLNEKLF
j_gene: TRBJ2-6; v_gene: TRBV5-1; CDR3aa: ASSLLGRGQTSGANVLT
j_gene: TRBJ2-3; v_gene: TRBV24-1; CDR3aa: ATSDAGSDTQY
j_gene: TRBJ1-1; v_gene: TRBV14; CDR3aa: ASSQVALLGTEAF
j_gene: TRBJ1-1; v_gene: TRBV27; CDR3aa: ASRPDRGPAF
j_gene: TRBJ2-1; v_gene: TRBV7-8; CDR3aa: ASSLMTRSYNEQF
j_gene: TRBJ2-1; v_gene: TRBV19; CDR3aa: ATSLTTDNEQF
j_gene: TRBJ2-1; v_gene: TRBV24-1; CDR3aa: ATSDPRGARYNEQF
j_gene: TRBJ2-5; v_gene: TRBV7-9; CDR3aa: ASSGRRTDQETQY
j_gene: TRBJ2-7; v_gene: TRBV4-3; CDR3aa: ASSQDRLALSYEQY
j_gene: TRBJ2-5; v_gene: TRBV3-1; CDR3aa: ASSTGLAVQETQY
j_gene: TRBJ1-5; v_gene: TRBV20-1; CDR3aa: SARADRELNQPQH
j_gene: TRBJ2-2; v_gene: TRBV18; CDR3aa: ASSPGTIATGELF
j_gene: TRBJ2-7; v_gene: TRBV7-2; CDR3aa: ASSPPGALGEQY
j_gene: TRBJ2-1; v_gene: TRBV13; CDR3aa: ASRKTSGSAYNEQF
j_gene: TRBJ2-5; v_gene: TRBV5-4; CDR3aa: ASSTRTAAQETQY
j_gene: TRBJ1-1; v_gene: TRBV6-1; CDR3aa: ASKTGNLGTEAF
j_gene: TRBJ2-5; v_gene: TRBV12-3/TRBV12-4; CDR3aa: ASSAPRRLAGARETQY
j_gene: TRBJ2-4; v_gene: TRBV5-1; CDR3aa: ASQQGTAKNIQY
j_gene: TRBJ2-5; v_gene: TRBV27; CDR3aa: ASSLSGVAETQY